This entry describes one T cell receptor (beta chain). The antigen remains unidentified. The V gene end was trimmed by 2 bases and the J gene end by 4 bases; junction bases not matched to a gene: 6. Germline values: CDR1 DFQATT, CDR2 SNEGSKA (reference sequence). This CDR3 has 15 amino acids. These data are taken from a study of type 1 regulatory T cells. For the study at large: T-allo10 is an in vitro-generated, Tr1-enriched CD4 T cell product specific for alloantigen.

Overall study results and limits: Compared with non-type 1 regulatory T cells, type 1 regulatory T cells showed a more restricted TCR repertoire.

In TCRdb, the reads were re-called with MiXCR into one record per CDR3 protein. The repertoire has approximately 43,000 distinct CDR3 sequences, approximately 12% of them found once; the top ten carry 8% to 10%. The TCR comes from a human donor in good health. What was sequenced was cultured non-Tr1 T cells, either the whole culture or a sorted T cell fraction (not recorded which). The chain has TRBV20-1 and TRBJ2-2, with 8 nucleotides matching TRBD1. CDR3 DNA: TGCAGTGCTAGATCCCAGGGGGCGTTCACCGGGGAGCTGTTTTTT. Translating gives CSARSQGAFTGELFF.